One and the same sample provided the 27 T cell receptor beta chains below, sequenced in a study of T-cell reconstitution after alpha-beta-depleted transplantation in children (dated by TCRdb to the mid-2010s). Libraries were constructed by PCR. These reads were obtained on an Illumina HiSeq 2500. TCR libraries were prepared with molecular barcoding, using unique molecular identifiers to normalize TCRbeta repertoire quantification. Using fastp trimming at Q25 and MiXCR clonotype assembly, TCRdb reanalyzed the public sequencing data and kept in-frame beta chains. Here each entry gathers all rows of one CDR3 protein and keeps the most common genes and DNA. This sample has approximately 490,000 distinct CDR3 sequences in its table, and about 10% of those were observed once. Of the sample, 2% to 2.5% is held by the ten largest clones. The treatment or condition label on this specimen signifies: allogeneic hematopoietic cell transplantation with graft depleted of TCRalphabeta T cells and CD19 B cells.

This material consisted of PBMCs, taken before TCRalphabeta/CD19-depleted stem cell transplant. The receptor source for this set is a child younger than 10 with inherited bone marrow failure, due to receive a stem cell transplant.

In its sample, this clonotype was seen many times. The V gene is TRBV5-8, the J gene TRBJ2-5; D may match TRBD1 or TRBD2 (6 bases each). Germline CDR1 is SGHTS and CDR2 is YDEGEE. The CDR3 loop spans 17 amino acids. With 4 bases removed from V and 5 bases from J, the gap between germline ends came to 24 bases. The CDR3 sequence is CASSLTRGRGKRETQYF. In nucleotides, the CDR3 is TGTGCCAGCAGCCTCACGCGGGGCAGGGGAAAAAGGGAGACCCAGTACTTC.

The table lists this clonotype with many counts. The CDR3 protein is CASSSGQGVTDTQYF. CDR3 DNA: TGTGCCAGCAGCTCGGGACAGGGGGTGACAGATACGCAGTATTTT. The V call is TRBV7-2, the J call TRBJ2-3; 11 positions agree with TRBD1. The V gene's germline CDR1 is SGHTA and CDR2 FQGNSA. V lost 4 bases and J lost 3; bases outside the gene matches: 3. The CDR3 consists of 15 residues.

There are many counts of this clonotype. The V and J genes are TRBV7-9 and TRBJ2-7; D call uncertain. This CDR3 region has 12 residues. Germline V gene lookup returns CDR1 SEHNR and CDR2 FQNEAQ (reference sequence). V was clipped by 0 bases and J by 7 bases, with 7 bases between them. CDR3 sequence reads: CASSLAPWEQYF. The CDR3 DNA sequence: TGTGCCAGCAGCTTAGCCCCCTGGGAGCAGTACTTC.

This clonotype was detected many times. The rearrangement uses TRBV7-2 and TRBJ2-2; TRBD2 matches at 11 bases. With 11 bases clipped from V and 6 bases from J, the junction kept 20 bases outside the gene matches. Germline loops: CDR1 SGHTA, CDR2 FQGNSA. The CDR3 contains 18 residues. CDR3 in amino acids: CAVRLAGGQWRTPGELFF. The CDR3 bases are TGTGCCGTCCGGCTAGCGGGAGGACAATGGAGAACCCCCGGGGAGCTGTTTTTT.

In its sample, this clonotype was seen many times. J is TRBJ2-3 and V is TRBV5-1; 7 nucleotides line up with TRBD2. Germline V gene data show CDR1 as SGHRS and CDR2 as YFSETQ. The J segment lost 4 bases and the V segment lost 0 bases, leaving 14 bases of the junction unmatched. The CDR3 spans 18 residues. DNA for the CDR3: TGCGCCAGCAGCTTGGTAGCGCGGGAGTCGAGATGGTCAGATACGCAGTATTTT. Encoded protein: CASSLVARESRWSDTQYF.

Points on this clonotype: This may come from a read error, since a much larger clone is one base off. V is TRBV29-1 and J is TRBJ2-1; no reliable D call. Germline-derived CDR1 and CDR2 are SQVTM and ANQGSEA. There are 12 residues in the CDR3. The DNA of the CDR3 is TGCAGCGTTAGCACTCTCGGCAATGACCAGTTCTTC. Translated, it gives CSVSTLGNDQFF.

This clonotype was observed a handful of times. Its ends do not fully match the called genes, so a read error is possible. The gene calls are TRBV27 and TRBJ2-1; 8 bases match TRBD1. Germline V CDR1 and CDR2: MNHEY, SMNVEV (reference sequence). The CDR3 spans 16 residues. The DNA of the CDR3 is TGTGCCAGCAGTTTTTCGACAGGGGCGTACCCCAATGAGCATTTCTTC. Protein product: CASSFSTGAYPNEHFF.

This clonotype was observed many times. The chain uses TRBV6-1 and TRBJ2-7, with D unresolved. Trimming pared 8 bases from V and 4 bases from J, leaving 24 bases between. Germline-derived CDR1 and CDR2 are MNHNS and SASEGT. The CDR3 length is 16 residues. This CDR3 is CASAARPRHPPYEQYF. CDR3 bases: TGTGCCAGCGCCGCCCGACCCCGACATCCCCCTTACGAGCAGTACTTC.

This clonotype was seen ten or more times. This rearrangement joins TRBV12-3 or TRBV12-4 to TRBJ2-2; D remains unclear. V lost 7 bases, J lost 3 bases, and 12 bases lay in between. CDR3 length equals 14 residues. As DNA, the CDR3 is TGTGCCAGCAACTCCGGGTCGTACACCGGGGAGCTGTTTTTT. Translating it yields CASNSGSYTGELFF.

This clonotype was recorded at least ten times. V usage is TRBV7-2 and J usage is TRBJ1-6, with D possibly matching TRBD1 (5 bases). Germline V gives CDR1 SGHTA, CDR2 FQGNSA. Trimming pared 2 bases from V and 9 bases from J, leaving 14 bases between. The length of the CDR3 is 15 residues. The chain's CDR3 is CASSLFALGGSPLHF. CDR3 DNA: TGTGCCAGCAGCTTATTCGCGTTGGGGGGTTCACCCCTCCACTTT.

The chain uses TRBV3-1 and TRBJ1-2; D uncertain. Looked up from germline, CDR1 is LGHDT and CDR2 is YNNKEL (reference sequence). This CDR3 has 15 amino acids. The V gene lost 1 base and the J gene lost 8 bases, with 17 bases spanning the gap. In nucleotides, the CDR3 is TGTGCCAGCAGCCAAGTCGGACGCTCGGGCGGCGGCTACACCTTC. It codes for CASSQVGRSGGGYTF. The full variable domain, rest sourced from reference TRBV3-1 and TRBJ1-2, is DTAVSQTPKYLVTQMGNDKSIKCEQNLGHDTMYWYKQDSKKFLKIMFSYNNKELIINETVPNRFSPKSPDKAHLNLHINSLELGDSAVYFCASSQVGRSGGGYTFGSGTRLTVV.

The genes are TRBV12-3 or TRBV12-4 and TRBJ1-5; 8 bases are shared with TRBD1. After removal of 4 bases from V and 2 bases from J, the junction contained 10 bases not matched to a gene. This CDR3 region has 17 residues. In DNA form, the CDR3 reads TGTGCCAGCAGTTACTTCGACAGGGGTTTGGGCAATCAGCCCCAGCATTTT. Its translation is CASSYFDRGLGNQPQHF.

This clonotype has a count of ten or more. V is TRBV4-3 and J is TRBJ2-1; tentatively, D is TRBD1 (6 bases). Germline V CDR1 and CDR2: LGHNA, YSLEER. The CDR3 is 15 amino acids. The V end was cut by 5 bases, the J end by 2 bases, with 13 bases between. DNA for the CDR3: TGCGCCAGCAGCACCCACAGGGTGGCCTACAATGAGCAGTTCTTC. This gives the protein CASSTHRVAYNEQFF.

Regarding this clonotype: A read error may be the cause here, since a much bigger clone is one base away. The chain has TRBV29-1 and TRBJ2-7; 9 bases agree with TRBD1. The CDR3 totals 13 residues. Germline CDR1 is SQVTM and CDR2 is ANQGSEA. This chain's CDR3 is CSASRQGGYDQYF. CDR3 sequence (DNA): TGCAGCGCCTCAAGACAGGGGGGCTACGACCAGTACTTC.

About this clonotype itself: A much larger clonotype is one base distant, so this may be a read error. The J gene is TRBJ2-7, the V gene TRBV6-1; 11 bases line up with TRBD2. The CDR3 runs 16 residues. V shed 5 bases and J 1 base; nucleotides not matched to a gene: 7. CDR1 and CDR2 from the germline V gene are MNHNS and SASEGT. CDR3 sequence reads: CASSITTSGASYEQYF. CDR3 DNA: TGTGCCAGCAGTATCACGACTAGCGGGGCATCCTACGAGCAGTACTTC.

The rearrangement joins TRBV20-1 to TRBJ2-7; D call uncertain. The CDR3 loop spans 11 amino acids. Trimming removed 5 bases from V and 3 bases from J, with 8 bases in between. Germline lookup yields CDR1 DFQATT and CDR2 SNEGSKA (reference sequence). CDR3 nucleotide sequence: TGCAGTGCTGCTCTGCGCTACGAGCAGTACTTC. This sequence encodes CSAALRYEQYF.

This clonotype appeared many times. The chain has TRBV27 and TRBJ2-1, with D possibly being TRBD1 or TRBD2 (5 bases each). The germline V and J ends were trimmed by 7 bases and 0 bases, with 10 bases remaining between them. In germline, CDR1 is MNHEY, CDR2 SMNVEV (reference sequence). This CDR3 has 14 amino acids. Here the CDR3 reads CASTGRSSYNEQFF. The DNA of the CDR3 is TGTGCCAGCACGGGGCGGAGCTCCTACAATGAGCAGTTCTTC.

The sample holds one count of this clonotype. This sequence joins TRBV5-4 and TRBJ2-3; D is possibly TRBD2 (6 bases). The CDR3 covers 15 residues. Germline-derived CDR1 and CDR2 are SGHNT and YYREEE (reference sequence). V was pared by 4 bases and J by 6 bases, with 18 bases between. The CDR3 sequence is CASSRDLAPADTQYF. For the CDR3, the DNA is TGTGCCAGCAGCCGGGATCTAGCGCCGGCGGATACGCAGTATTTT.

The table lists this clonotype with many counts. The chain is built from TRBV10-3 and TRBJ1-2, with a weak D call TRBD1 (5 bases). CDR1 ENHRY and CDR2 SYGVKD come from the germline V gene. The ends were cut back, 4 bases at V and 8 bases at J, with 8 bases in the middle. The CDR3 runs to 11 residues. CDR3 sequence reads: CAISGGSGYTF. The CDR3 region has the DNA TGTGCCATCAGTGGGGGGTCCGGCTACACCTTC.

This clonotype was counted at least ten times. V usage is TRBV28 and J usage is TRBJ2-3; 7 bases are a match to TRBD1. Per germline, CDR1 MDHEN and CDR2 SYDVKM. V trimming: 7 bases; J trimming: 1 base; junction bases outside the gene matches: 5. This CDR3 is 14 amino acids long. The CDR3 DNA reads as TGTGCCAGCATCTCCGGACAGGGCACAGATACGCAGTATTTT. It is translated as CASISGQGTDTQYF.

This clonotype was seen repeatedly, ten times or more. The J gene is TRBJ1-2, the V gene TRBV29-1; D uncertain. This CDR3 contains 14 residues. Germline V gene sequence: CDR1 SQVTM, CDR2 ANQGSEA. The V end was cut by 0 bases, the J end by 4 bases, with 12 bases between. CDR3 bases: TGCAGCGTTGAAGAGGACCGGGCCGTCTATGGCTACACCTTC. This gives the protein CSVEEDRAVYGYTF.

Ten or more counts support this clonotype. The genes are TRBV30 and TRBJ2-7, with D possibly matching TRBD2 (6 bases). The germline V gene has CDR1 GTSNPN and CDR2 SVGIG (reference sequence). This CDR3 is 13 amino acids long. V was clipped by 5 bases and J by 0 bases, with 11 bases between them. The CDR3: CAWAWGGSYEQYF. Here the CDR3 DNA reads TGTGCCTGGGCGTGGGGAGGCTCCTACGAGCAGTACTTC.

This clonotype was observed at least ten times. This chain links TRBV7-9 with TRBJ2-3; TRBD2 matches 11 bases. Germline loops: CDR1 SEHNR, CDR2 FQNEAQ (reference sequence). J lost 6 bases, V lost 5 bases, and 10 bases had no gene match. The CDR3 is made up of 16 amino acids. CDR3 protein: CASSRLAGPLRDTQYF. The CDR3 DNA is TGTGCCAGCAGCCGACTAGCGGGACCTCTCAGGGATACGCAGTATTTT.

As for this clonotype: A much larger clone lies a single base off, so this may be a read error. The chain has TRBV4-3 and TRBJ2-3; no definite D call. V lost 2 bases and J lost 4, with 7 bases in between. Per the germline V gene, CDR1 is LGHNA and CDR2 is YSLEER. This CDR3 contains 13 residues. CDR3 protein: CASSQLAADTQYF. The CDR3 DNA sequence: TGCGCCAGCAGCCAACTTGCGGCAGATACGCAGTATTTT.

In this sample, this clonotype turned up many times. CDR3 amino acids: CASSIGTSGSYEQYF. The CDR3 nucleotides read TGTGCCAGTAGTATCGGGACTAGCGGGAGTTACGAGCAGTACTTC. This chain connects TRBV19 to TRBJ2-7, with TRBD2 identical over 14 bases. The germline CDR1 and CDR2 sequences are LNHDA and SQIVND (reference sequence). Trimming at V came to 3 bases and at J to 4 bases, leaving 2 bases not matched to a gene. The CDR3 contains 15 residues.

This clonotype was detected only a few times. The gene calls are TRBV19 and TRBJ2-1; 7 positions agree with TRBD2. The CDR3 has 14 amino acids. V dropped 3 bases and J dropped 5; count of bases not matched to a gene: 4. Germline lookup yields CDR1 LNHDA and CDR2 SQIVND (reference sequence). The CDR3 DNA reads as TGTGCCAGTAGTATCGGCGGGAGAAACAATGAGCAGTTCTTC. It is translated as CASSIGGRNNEQFF.

The sample holds many counts of this clonotype. The chain combines TRBV25-1 with TRBJ2-7; 10 nucleotides align to TRBD2. Germline V CDR1 and CDR2: MGHDK, SYGVNS. This CDR3 has 17 residues. With 1 base clipped from V and 0 bases from J, the junction kept 6 bases outside the gene matches. CDR3 protein: CASSEWSGRGSSYEQYF. The CDR3 DNA reads TGTGCCAGCAGTGAATGGAGCGGGAGGGGTTCCTCCTACGAGCAGTACTTC.